Listed here is a single T cell receptor beta chain. Germline values: CDR1 MNHEY, CDR2 SVGAGI. This CDR3 is built from 13 residues. Between the trimmed V and J ends, which lost 7 bases and 7 bases, there was a span of 11 bases. These data are taken from a study of blood T cell repertoires in COVID-19. Method: immunoSEQ multiplex PCR; TCRdb's copy keeps in-frame clones and lacks some. The sample includes under 300,000 clones, around 86% of them seen just once. The specimen sequenced was PBMCs or T cells enriched from blood (not recorded which). The receptor comes from a man between 18 and 29 years old who had recovered from COVID-19. The chain has TRBV6-5 and TRBJ1-6; D is unclear. The CDR3 here is CASTPRENSPLHF. CDR3 nucleotides: TGTGCCAGCACCCCCCGGGAGAATTCACCCCTCCACTTT.